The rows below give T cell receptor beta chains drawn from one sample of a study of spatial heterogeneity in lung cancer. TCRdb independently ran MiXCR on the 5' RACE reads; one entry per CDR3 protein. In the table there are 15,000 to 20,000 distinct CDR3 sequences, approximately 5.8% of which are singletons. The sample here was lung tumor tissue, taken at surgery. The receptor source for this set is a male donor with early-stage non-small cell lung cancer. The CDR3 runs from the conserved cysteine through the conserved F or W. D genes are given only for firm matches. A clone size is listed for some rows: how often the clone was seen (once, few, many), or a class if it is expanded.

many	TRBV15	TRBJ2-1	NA	TGTGCCACCAGCAGTGCTAGCTCCGGTTACAATGAGCAGTTCTTC	CATSSASSGYNEQFF
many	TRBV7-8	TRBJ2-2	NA	TGTGCCAGCAGCGCTCGCGGACGGACCGGCGGGGAGCTGTTTTTT	CASSARGRTGGELFF
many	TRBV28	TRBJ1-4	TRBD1	TGTGCCAGCAGTTTTCGGGGACAGGGTGAAAAACTGTTTTTT	CASSFRGQGEKLFF
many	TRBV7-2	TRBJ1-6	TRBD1	TGTGCCAGCAGCTTGACAGGGTACAATTCACCCCTCCACTTT	CASSLTGYNSPLHF
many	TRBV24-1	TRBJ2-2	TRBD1	TGTGCCACCAGTGACCGGGACAGCATAACCGGGGAGCTGTTTTTT	CATSDRDSITGELFF
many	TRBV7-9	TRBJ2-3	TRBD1	TGTGCCAGCAGCTCCACAGGGGCGCGGGATACGCAGTATTTT	CASSSTGARDTQYF
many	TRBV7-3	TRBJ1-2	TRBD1	TGTGCCAGCAGCGAACAGGGGGCGAGAGGCTACACCTTC	CASSEQGARGYTF
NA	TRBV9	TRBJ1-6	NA	TGTGCCAGCAGTAGAGGTAACTCCTATAATTCACCCCTCCACTTT	CASSRGNSYNSPLHF
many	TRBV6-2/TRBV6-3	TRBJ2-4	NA	TGTGCCAGCAGTTACGAAGGGTACATTCAGTACTTC	CASSYEGYIQYF
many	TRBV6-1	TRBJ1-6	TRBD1	TGTGCCAGCACCCGGACAGGGGAAAATTCACCCCTCCACTTT	CASTRTGENSPLHF
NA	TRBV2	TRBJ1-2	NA	TGTGCCAGCAGCGAAACCACAGTGCTCTATGGCTACACCTTC	CASSETTVLYGYTF
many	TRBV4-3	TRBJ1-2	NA	TGCGCCAGCAGCCAAGTTTGGAAGGGAGACTATGGCTACACCTTC	CASSQVWKGDYGYTF
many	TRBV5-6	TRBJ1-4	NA	TGTGCCAGCAGCCCGCCCGGGACCATGGCAGAAAAACTGTTTTTT	CASSPPGTMAEKLFF
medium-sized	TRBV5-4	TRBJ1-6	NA	TGTGCCAGCAGCTTAACACAAAATTCACCCCTCCACTTT	CASSLTQNSPLHF
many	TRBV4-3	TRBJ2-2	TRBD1	TGCGCCAGCAGCCTCCAGGACAGGGGAGGCACCGGGGAGCTGTTTTTT	CASSLQDRGGTGELFF
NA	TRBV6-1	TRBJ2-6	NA	TGTGCCAGCCGGGACGGCGGCTCTGGGGCCAACGTCCTGACTTTC	CASRDGGSGANVLTF
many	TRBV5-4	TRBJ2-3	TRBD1	TGTGCCAGCAGCTTGCAGGGGGCGAAAGATACGCAGTATTTT	CASSLQGAKDTQYF
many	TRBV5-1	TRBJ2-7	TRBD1	TGCGCCAGCAGCAGGGACAGTCCTTCCTACGAGCAGTACTTC	CASSRDSPSYEQYF
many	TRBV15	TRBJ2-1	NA	TGTGCCACCAGCAGACCCTCGACAGGCGGGAATGAGCAGTTCTTC	CATSRPSTGGNEQFF
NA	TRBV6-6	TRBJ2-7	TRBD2	TGTGCCAGCAGCCCGACTAGCGGGGACGAGCAGTACTTC	CASSPTSGDEQYF
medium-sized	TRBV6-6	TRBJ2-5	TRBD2	TGTGCCAGCAGTTACGTTCTAGCGGGGGGACGAGAGACCCAGTACTTC	CASSYVLAGGRETQYF
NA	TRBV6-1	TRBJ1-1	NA	TGTGCCAGCAGTGTTCAAGGGAACACTGAAGCTTTCTTT	CASSVQGNTEAFF
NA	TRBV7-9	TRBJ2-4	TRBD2	TGTGCCAGCAGCTCGAGCGGGGGTGCCAAAAACATTCAGTACTTC	CASSSSGGAKNIQYF
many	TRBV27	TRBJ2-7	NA	TGTGCCAGCAGCTCGGGGTGGAACTACGAGCAGTACTTC	CASSSGWNYEQYF
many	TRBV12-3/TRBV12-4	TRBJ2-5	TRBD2	TGTGCCAGCAGTCAAGGGACTAGCGGGGGTTCGGAGACCCAGTACTTC	CASSQGTSGGSETQYF
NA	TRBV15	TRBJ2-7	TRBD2	TGTGCCACCAGCAAAGCGGGGGTCTACGAGCAGTACTTC	CATSKAGVYEQYF
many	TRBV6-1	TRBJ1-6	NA	TGTGCCAGCGGGGGAAGCTCCTATAATTCACCCCTCCACTTT	CASGGSSYNSPLHF